This T cell receptor (beta chain) stems from a study of blood T cell repertoires in COVID-19. Study summary: The study drew acute and convalescent COVID-19 samples from the United States, Italy and Spain. Sources were T cells, B-cell-depleted T cells, or PBMCs; the material itself was cDNA or gDNA.

This CDR3 is built from 15 residues. Germline CDR1 reads SQVTM; CDR2 reads ANQGSEA. J was trimmed by 5 bases and V by 5 bases; bases with no gene match: 10. In the authors' methods: Amplification from reference gene primers served as the basis for estimated nucleated cell counts. The method was immunoSEQ multiplex PCR; TCRdb's version includes in-frame clones alone and lacks a portion of them. V and J calls and clone size come straight from that table; D and trimming were deduced from the DNA. The sample contains roughly 120,000 clones, 82% of which appear only once. There are a few counts of this clone.

The sequencing input was peripheral blood. The origin of this receptor is a man in his sixties or seventies with active or convalescent COVID-19. The chain is built from TRBV29-1 and TRBJ2-2; TRBD2 matches 8 bases. As DNA, the CDR3 is TGCAGCGTTTTGAGTAGCGGGGTCCTAACCGGGGAGCTGTTTTTT. Encoded protein: CSVLSSGVLTGELFF.